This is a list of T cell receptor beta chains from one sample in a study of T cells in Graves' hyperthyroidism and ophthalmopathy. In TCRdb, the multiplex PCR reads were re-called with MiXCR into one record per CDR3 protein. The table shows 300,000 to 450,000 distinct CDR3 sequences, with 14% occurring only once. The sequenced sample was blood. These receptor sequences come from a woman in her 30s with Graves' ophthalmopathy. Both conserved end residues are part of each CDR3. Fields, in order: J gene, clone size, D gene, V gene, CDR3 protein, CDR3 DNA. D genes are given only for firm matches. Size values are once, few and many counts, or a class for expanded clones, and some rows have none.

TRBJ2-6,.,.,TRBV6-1,CASRANVLTF,TGTGCCAGCAGGGCCAACGTCCTGACTTTC
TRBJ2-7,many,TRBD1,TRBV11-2,CASSLGQGITYEQYF,TGTGCCAGCAGCTTAGGACAGGGGATAACCTACGAGCAGTACTTC
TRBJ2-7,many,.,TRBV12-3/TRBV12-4,CASRTTASSYEQYF,TGTGCCAGCAGAACGACAGCGAGCTCCTACGAGCAGTACTTC
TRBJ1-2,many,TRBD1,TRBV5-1,CASSLQTGKINYGYTF,TGCGCCAGCAGCTTGCAGACAGGGAAGATTAACTATGGCTACACCTTC
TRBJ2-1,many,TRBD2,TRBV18,CASSLVTSGGNEQFF,TGTGCCAGCTCACTCGTGACTAGCGGGGGGAATGAGCAGTTCTTC
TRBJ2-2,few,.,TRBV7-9,CASSLGGIIGELFF,TGTGCCAGCAGCTTAGGAGGGATCATCGGGGAGCTGTTTTTT
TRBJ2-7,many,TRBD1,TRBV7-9,CASSSQGSAEGNSYEQYF,TGTGCCAGCAGTTCACAGGGGTCCGCCGAGGGGAACTCCTACGAGCAGTACTTC
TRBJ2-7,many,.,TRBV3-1,CASSQEPGQGGYEQYF,TGTGCCAGCAGCCAAGAGCCTGGTCAGGGAGGTTACGAGCAGTACTTC
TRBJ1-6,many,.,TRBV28,CASSGGRPNSPLHF,TGTGCCAGCAGTGGGGGACGCCCGAATTCACCCCTCCACTTT
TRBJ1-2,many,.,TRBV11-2,CASRSGPGTNYGYTF,TGTGCCAGCAGATCGGGCCCCGGAACGAACTATGGCTACACCTTC
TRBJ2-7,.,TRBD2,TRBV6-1,CASTSKGGEYEQYF,TGTGCCAGCACCTCAAAGGGAGGGGAATACGAGCAGTACTTC
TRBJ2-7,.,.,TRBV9,CASSVGTNLLGGEQYF,TGTGCCAGCAGCGTAGGAACGAACTTGCTTGGCGGCGAGCAGTACTTC
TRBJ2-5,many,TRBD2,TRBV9,CASSVAVAGVGETQYF,TGTGCCAGCAGCGTAGCGGTAGCGGGGGTAGGGGAGACCCAGTACTTC
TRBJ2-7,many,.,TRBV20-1,CSASQQGGPYEQYF,TGCAGTGCTAGCCAGCAGGGGGGCCCCTACGAGCAGTACTTC
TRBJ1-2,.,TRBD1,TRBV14,CASSPAGQAHGYTF,TGTGCCAGCAGCCCCGCTGGACAGGCCCATGGCTACACCTTC
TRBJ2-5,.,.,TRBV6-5,CASSYRTASARVQETQYF,TGTGCCAGCAGTTACCGGACAGCCTCTGCTAGGGTCCAAGAGACCCAGTACTTC
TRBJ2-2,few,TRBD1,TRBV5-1,CASSFRGTGGQANTGELFF,TGCGCCAGCAGCTTTAGGGGGACAGGGGGCCAAGCGAACACCGGGGAGCTGTTTTTT
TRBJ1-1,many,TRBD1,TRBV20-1,CSAIPGQRMNTEAFF,TGCAGTGCTATCCCGGGACAGAGAATGAACACTGAAGCTTTCTTT
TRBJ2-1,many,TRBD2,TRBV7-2,CASSLRGRGGQNEQFF,TGTGCCAGCAGCTTACGGGGGCGGGGGGGCCAGAATGAGCAGTTCTTC
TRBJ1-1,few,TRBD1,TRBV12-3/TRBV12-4,CASKNRGGAEAFF,TGTGCCAGCAAAAACAGGGGAGGTGCTGAAGCTTTCTTT
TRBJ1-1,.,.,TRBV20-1,CSASPGSAFF,TGCAGTGCTAGTCCCGGCAGCGCTTTCTTT
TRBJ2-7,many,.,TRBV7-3,CASSRDAGGSYEQYF,TGTGCCAGCAGCAGAGACGCAGGAGGGTCCTACGAGCAGTACTTC
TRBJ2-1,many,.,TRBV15,CATSRDSFSYNEQFF,TGTGCCACCAGCAGAGATTCATTCTCCTACAATGAGCAGTTCTTC
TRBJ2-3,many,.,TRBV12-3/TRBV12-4,CASSESGASDTQYF,TGTGCCAGCAGCGAATCGGGGGCGTCAGATACGCAGTATTTT
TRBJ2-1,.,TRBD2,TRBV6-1,CASSGAGGNEQFF,TGTGCCAGCAGTGGAGCGGGGGGGAATGAGCAGTTCTTC
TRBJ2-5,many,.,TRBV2,CASSEASTARREYF,TGTGCCAGCAGTGAAGCGTCGACGGCCCGCCGGGAGTACTTC
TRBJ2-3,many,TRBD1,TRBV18,CASFTSLGTGTDTQYF,TGTGCCAGCTTCACCAGCCTCGGGACAGGAACAGATACGCAGTATTTT
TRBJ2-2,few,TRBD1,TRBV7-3,CASSLGWGQANTGELFF,TGTGCCAGCAGCTTAGGATGGGGACAGGCGAACACCGGGGAGCTGTTTTTT
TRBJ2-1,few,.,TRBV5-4,CASSVHNEQFF,TGTGCCAGCAGTGTTCACAATGAGCAGTTCTTC
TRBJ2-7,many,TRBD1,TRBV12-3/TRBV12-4,CASGGRDRPYEQYF,TGTGCCAGTGGCGGCCGGGACAGGCCCTACGAGCAGTACTTC
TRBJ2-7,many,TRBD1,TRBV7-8,CASSLAGQGTHYEQYF,TGTGCCAGCAGCTTAGCGGGACAGGGGACTCACTACGAGCAGTACTTC
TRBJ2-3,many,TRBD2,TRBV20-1,CSASRAGSQANTQYF,TGCAGTGCTTCCAGAGCGGGGAGCCAGGCTAATACGCAGTATTTT
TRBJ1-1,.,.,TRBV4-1,CASSKEGNTEAFF,TGCGCCAGCAGCAAAGAAGGGAACACTGAAGCTTTCTTT
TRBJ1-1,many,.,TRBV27,CASSFGVPNTETFF,TGTGCCAGCAGTTTCGGGGTCCCGAACACTGAAACTTTCTTT
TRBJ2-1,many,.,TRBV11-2,CASSLEPPAFFYNEQFF,TGTGCCAGCAGCTTAGAGCCCCCGGCGTTTTTCTACAATGAGCAGTTCTTC
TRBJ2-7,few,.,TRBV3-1,CASSERLLRGDNGYEQYF,TGTGCCAGCAGTGAAAGGCTCCTACGCGGGGACAACGGGTACGAGCAGTACTTC
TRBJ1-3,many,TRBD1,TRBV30,CAWSVPDRGLSGNTIYF,TGTGCCTGGAGTGTACCGGACAGGGGGCTCTCTGGAAACACCATATATTTT
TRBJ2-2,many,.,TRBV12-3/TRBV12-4,CASSSGTAFAGELFF,TGTGCCAGCAGTTCCGGGACTGCCTTCGCCGGGGAGCTGTTTTTT
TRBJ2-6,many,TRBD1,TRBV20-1,CSGHTIQGAIGGANVLTF,TGCAGTGGCCACACTATACAGGGGGCAATAGGTGGGGCCAACGTCCTGACTTTC
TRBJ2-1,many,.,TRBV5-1,CASSLEAGINEQFF,TGCGCCAGCAGCTTGGAGGCAGGTATTAATGAGCAGTTCTTC
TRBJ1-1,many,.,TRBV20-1,CSARIQVGNTEAFF,TGCAGTGCTAGGATACAGGTAGGGAACACTGAAGCTTTCTTT
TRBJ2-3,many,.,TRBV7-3,CASSLTGGVTDTQYF,TGTGCCAGCAGCTTAACCGGGGGAGTCACAGATACGCAGTATTTT
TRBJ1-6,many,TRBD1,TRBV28,CASSLGGQGHNSPLHF,TGTGCCAGCAGTTTGGGGGGACAGGGTCATAATTCACCCCTCCACTTT